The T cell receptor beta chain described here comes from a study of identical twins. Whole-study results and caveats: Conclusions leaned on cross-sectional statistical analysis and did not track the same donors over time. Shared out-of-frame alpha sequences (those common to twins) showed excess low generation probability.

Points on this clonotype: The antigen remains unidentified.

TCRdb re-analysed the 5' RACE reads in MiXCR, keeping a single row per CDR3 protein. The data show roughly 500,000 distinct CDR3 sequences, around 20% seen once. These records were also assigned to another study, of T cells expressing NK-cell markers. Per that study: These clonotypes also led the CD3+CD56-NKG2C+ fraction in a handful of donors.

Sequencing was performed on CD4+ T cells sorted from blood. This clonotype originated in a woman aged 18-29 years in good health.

The CDR3 nucleotides read TGTGCCAGCAGCTTCCGAAGCGGGAGCGTCCACAATGAGCAGTTCTTC. It is translated as CASSFRSGSVHNEQFF. The rearrangement links TRBV5-5 to TRBJ2-1; 8 bases are shared with TRBD2. The V gene's germline CDR1 is SGHKS and CDR2 YYEKEE (reference sequence). The CDR3 has 16 amino acids. V was pared by 2 bases and J by 5 bases, with 9 bases of the junction left unmatched.